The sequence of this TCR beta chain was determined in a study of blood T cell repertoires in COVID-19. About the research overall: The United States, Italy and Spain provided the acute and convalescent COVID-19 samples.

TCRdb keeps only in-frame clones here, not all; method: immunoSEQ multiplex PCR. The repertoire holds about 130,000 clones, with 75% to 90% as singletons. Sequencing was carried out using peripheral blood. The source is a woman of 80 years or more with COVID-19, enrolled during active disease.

CDR3 sequence (DNA): TGTGCCAGCAGTTCTTCAGGAGGGAGCAATCAGCCCCAGCATTTT. Amino acid sequence: CASSSSGGSNQPQHF. The V call is TRBV6-2 or TRBV6-3, the J call TRBJ1-5; no firm D call. CDR1 is MNHEY and CDR2 is SVGEGT in the germline V gene. The CDR3 is made up of 15 amino acids. The V end was cut by 4 bases, the J end by 1 base, with 11 bases between.